Sequencing of this TCR beta chain was carried out in a study of identical twins. General study findings and limits: The models systematically underestimated how much out-of-frame TCR alpha was shared in monozygotic twins. Conclusions were drawn cross-sectionally by statistical analysis, without following the same donors. Zero-insertion analyses were open to partial confounding by invariant MAIT and iNKT cells.

Through template switching, a universal primer site was introduced, and the cDNA contained unique molecular identifiers. MiXCR was run by TCRdb on the 5' RACE reads, yielding one entry per CDR3 protein. The repertoire has some 330,000 distinct CDR3 sequences, approximately 9.1% of them found once; the top ten carry under 9.5%. V trimming: 5 bases; J trimming: 6 bases; junction bases outside the gene matches: 6. The CDR3 totals 14 residues. Germline CDR1 reads MNHEY; CDR2 reads SVGAGI. This clonotype has more than one count but fewer than ten. As yet, its antigen is unknown. The TCR was taken from a woman in her fifties or sixties in good health. Sequencing was carried out using naive T cells sorted from blood. V is TRBV6-5 and J is TRBJ2-7, with 11 bases lining up with TRBD1. CDR3 in amino acids: CASSRGQGASEQYV. The CDR3 region has the DNA TGTGCCAGCAGTCGAGGACAGGGGGCTTCCGAGCAGTACGTC.